This TCR beta chain emerged from a study of cytomegalovirus exposure and HLA in healthy donors. The trim removed 0 bases at V and 4 bases at J, leaving 16 bases unmatched. Germline V gene lookup returns CDR1 SGHAT and CDR2 FQNNGV. This CDR3 has 19 residues. Turning to this clone: No antigen is known for it.

The PCR ran on 60 Vbeta and 13 Jbeta primers. Original methodology: The count from a later analysis was about 80 million unique TCR beta chains, some 12 million of them shared. Produced via immunoSEQ multiplex PCR; TCRdb's table is partial and in-frame only. That table furnishes V, J and clone size, whereas the DNA furnished D and trimming. The data show 90,000 to 95,000 clones, around 77% seen once. General study points: In a later analysis, compared with equally common non-associated chains, HLA-associated beta chains were more expanded. Being indistinguishable, some V segments were excluded, TRBV6-2 and TRBV6-3 among them.

Sequenced material: PBMCs. The chain carries TRBV11-2 and TRBJ1-1; 8 bases are a match to TRBD1. This receptor was taken from a man aged 25-40 years in good health and CMV-seronegative. The CDR3 region has the DNA TGTGCCAGCAGCTTAGACCCGAGCCGTGCAGGGGGCAGGGTCACTGAAGCTTTCTTT. It codes for CASSLDPSRAGGRVTEAFF.